This paragraph reports one T cell receptor (beta chain). No cognate antigen has been identified for it. Qualities for individual bases were not recorded, and no much larger clone is one base off. The library was prepared using PCR. TCRdb shows the sequencer as Illumina HiSeq 4000. High-throughput sequencing was used to profile the CDR3 region of the TCR beta-chain in every patient. Concerning the study's data processing: A classifier to discriminate distant-metastatic papillary thyroid cancer patients was built from CDR3 differences across clinicopathological groups. The Shannon index was used to measure repertoire diversity, and the Morisita-Horn index was used to measure how similar tumor and blood repertoires were. The public reads were quality trimmed at Q25 with fastp and then assembled into clones with MiXCR by TCRdb, keeping productive beta chains. TCRdb assigned the V and J calls; the authors' analysis was not used. The sample records tens of thousands of clones, roughly 36% of which are singletons. The ten largest account for approximately 28% of the sample.

Before undergoing thyroid surgery, none of the patients had been given any kind of treatment. Using T-cell receptor beta sequencing, the researchers looked back retrospectively at clinical samples from patients, gathered between about 2012 and 2019. The germline V gene yields SGHAT for CDR1 and FQNNGV for CDR2. The CDR3 sequence holds 12 residues, the cysteine and phenylalanine included. This entry keeps only the CDR3 DNA: 36 bases, framed from base 1. Trimming at the junction amounts to 3 bases on V and 15 bases on J, and the germline ends lie 15 bases apart. This record belongs to a study of metastatic and nonmetastatic thyroid tumors (dated by TCRdb to 2020 to 2021). About the study as a whole: The researchers compared repertoires between peripheral blood samples and tumor or nodule tissue samples from patients with malignant or benign thyroid disease.

General findings and caveats noted by the study authors: In both blood and tumor samples, malignant tumors were reported to have significantly higher TCR beta diversity than benign nodules.

This receptor was obtained from a female donor with papillary thyroid cancer or a benign thyroid nodule (not recorded which). Some clones in this sample may be carry-over from other donors' samples. The chain links TRBV11-2 with TRBJ2-1, with TRBD2 perhaps the D gene, on 5 matching bases. Sequencing was performed on tumor tissue. This receptor carries the CDR3 CASSFPIGDLFF. The sequence in DNA is TGTGCCAGCAGCTTTCCAATCGGGGATCTGTTCTTC.